The 18 T cell receptor beta chains below were found in one sample sequenced in a study of cytomegalovirus exposure and HLA in healthy donors. 60 Vbeta and 13 Jbeta primers were used in PCR. Measured with immunoSEQ multiplex PCR; TCRdb has only the in-frame clones, and not every one. Of approximately 70,000 clones in the sample, around 78% were seen once. The specimen sequenced was PBMCs. The receptors derive from a man in his fifties in good health and CMV-seronegative.

V and J are TRBV7-6 and TRBJ1-3; D is unresolved. Germline V lookup: CDR1 SGHVS, CDR2 FNYEAQ. This CDR3 is built from 15 residues. Deletions cut 0 bases from V and 1 base from J, with 7 bases between. CDR3 in DNA: TGTGCCAGCAGCTTAGCCGGGGAGTCTGGAAACACCATATATTTT. Protein product: CASSLAGESGNTIYF.

J is TRBJ2-5 and V is TRBV18; 8 nucleotides match TRBD1. The V segment lost 2 bases and the J segment 5 bases; nucleotides outside the gene matches: 19. This CDR3 has 19 residues. Germline V gives CDR1 KGHSH, CDR2 LQKENI. The CDR3, as DNA: TGTGCCAGCTCACCAAATTCGGGATTCGGGACAGGTGACGGGGAGACCCAGTACTTC. Residues: CASSPNSGFGTGDGETQYF.

For the CDR3, the DNA is TGTGCCAGCAGTTCACGACTAGCGGGCAACAATGAGCAGTTCTTC. Translation: CASSSRLAGNNEQFF. The chain links TRBV2 to TRBJ2-1; 10 bases fit TRBD2. V shed 5 bases and J 5 bases; nucleotides not matched to a gene: 6. Germline-derived CDR1 and CDR2 are SNHLY and FYNNEI. CDR3 length: 15 residues.

This clone has just one count. The CDR3 DNA is TGTGCCAGCAGACGGTGGGGGGCCTACGAGCAGTACTTC. As protein: CASRRWGAYEQYF. The genes are TRBV27 and TRBJ2-7; weak D call: TRBD2 (6 bases). V was cut by 6 bases and J by 2 bases, with 11 bases left in between. The CDR3 runs to 13 residues. Germline V gene lookup returns CDR1 MNHEY and CDR2 SMNVEV (reference sequence).

In its sample, this clone was seen once. This sequence joins TRBV1 and TRBJ2-1; TRBD1, the D gene given by the table, was not confirmed from the DNA. TRBV1 is listed as a pseudogene. The CDR3 length is 13 residues. CDR3: CTSSRSGVAEQFF. CDR3 sequence (DNA): TGCACCAGCAGCCGTTCAGGGGTTGCTGAGCAGTTCTTC.

This chain links TRBV2 with TRBJ1-1; TRBD1 might be the D (5 bases). This CDR3 has 17 amino acids. Germline CDR1 and CDR2: SNHLY and FYNNEI. Trimming left V 3 bases short and J 0 bases short, with 17 bases between. The CDR3 nucleotides read TGTGCCAGCAGTGATGCAGGACAAGGTTCTATGAACACTGAAGCTTTCTTT. It translates to CASSDAGQGSMNTEAFF.

CDR3 region: CASSLVVKARETQYF. CDR3 nucleotide sequence: TGTGCCAGCAGCTTAGTGGTAAAGGCGCGGGAGACCCAGTACTTC. The rearrangement links TRBV7-8 to TRBJ2-5; D remains unclear. The V gene's germline CDR1 is SGHVS and CDR2 FQNEAQ. The CDR3 covers 15 residues. V was shortened by 1 base and J by 5 bases, with 14 bases between the two germline ends.

As for this clone: This CDR3 is also generated by other DNA sequences in the sample. This rearrangement joins TRBV29-1 to TRBJ2-5; perhaps TRBD2 as D (5 bases). V lost 2 bases to trimming and J lost 1 base, with 14 bases between them. Looked up from germline, CDR1 is SQVTM and CDR2 is ANQGSEA. The CDR3 contains 15 residues. CDR3 DNA: TGCAGCGTTGAAATGTTGGGAGAACCCCAAGAGACCCAGTACTTC. Its translation: CSVEMLGEPQETQYF.

V usage is TRBV6-5 and J usage is TRBJ2-7; D possibly corresponds to TRBD2 (6 bases). The CDR3 loop spans 14 amino acids. CDR1 is MNHEY and CDR2 is SVGAGI in the germline V gene. V lost 4 bases to trimming and J lost 4 bases, with 14 bases between them. The CDR3 DNA reads TGTGCCAGCAGTTGGTTGACTAGGCGGTACGAGCAGTACTTC. This codes for CASSWLTRRYEQYF.

The chain couples TRBV6-5 to TRBJ2-7; D possibly corresponds to TRBD2 (6 bases). CDR1 and CDR2 (germline): MNHEY, SVGAGI. The CDR3 runs to 16 residues. V was pared by 0 bases and J by 5 bases, with 17 bases between. For the CDR3, the DNA is TGTGCCAGCAGTTACTCGGTGGGGGAGGCGTTGGACGAGCAGTACTTC. This codes for CASSYSVGEALDEQYF.

This clone was detected a few times. The chain links TRBV5-1 to TRBJ1-1; D uncertain. CDR3 size: 11 residues. V shed 0 bases and J shed 10 bases, with 7 bases lying between them. The germline V gene encodes CDR1 SGHRS and CDR2 YFSETQ. The CDR3 nucleotides are TGCGCCAGCAGCTTGGGAGAGGGAGCTTTCTTT. Its translation is CASSLGEGAFF.

The chain joins TRBV19 to TRBJ2-4; D uncertain. CDR1 LNHDA and CDR2 SQIVND come from the germline V gene (reference sequence). V was pared by 3 bases and J by 0 bases, with 6 bases between. The CDR3 totals 14 residues. The CDR3 DNA is TGTGCCAGTAGTATTACGGGAGCCAAAAACATTCAGTACTTC. This sequence encodes CASSITGAKNIQYF.

J is TRBJ1-1 and V is TRBV7-9, with no clear D. This CDR3 comprises 15 residues. Between the trimmed V and J ends, which lost 5 bases and 0 bases, there was a span of 13 bases. Germline lookup yields CDR1 SEHNR and CDR2 FQNEAQ (reference sequence). CDR3 sequence reads: CASSPPGGLNTEAFF. The CDR3, as DNA: TGTGCCAGCAGCCCCCCGGGCGGGTTGAACACTGAAGCTTTCTTT.

The gene calls are TRBV14 and TRBJ2-7, with a tentative D call TRBD2 (5 bases). The CDR3 sequence is 14 residues long. Germline V CDR1 and CDR2: SGHDN, FVKESK. V was pared by 0 bases and J by 5 bases, with 11 bases between. The CDR3 protein is CASSQDGVKDEQYF. CDR3 coding DNA: TGTGCCAGCAGCCAAGACGGGGTCAAGGACGAGCAGTACTTC.

This clone was recorded only once. The chain employs TRBV5-4 and TRBJ2-7; 7 nucleotides match TRBD1. Germline V gene data show CDR1 as SGHNT and CDR2 as YYREEE (reference sequence). This CDR3 is 15 amino acids long. The ends lost 4 bases at V and 1 base at J; junction bases unmatched: 8. CDR3 coding DNA: TGTGCCAGCAGCCATAGACAGGGTTCTTCCTACGAGCAGTACTTC. Protein: CASSHRQGSSYEQYF.

Comment on this clone: This sample includes further DNA sequences coding for the same CDR3. The chain carries TRBV29-1 and TRBJ2-3, with 10 positions matching TRBD2. The CDR3 sequence is 16 residues long. V lost 7 bases to trimming and J lost 0 bases; unmatched junction nucleotides: 10. CDR1 is SQVTM, CDR2 ANQGSEA, per germline. CDR3: CSGRLAGLLSTDTQYF. CDR3 DNA sequence: TGCAGCGGACGACTAGCGGGTTTGCTTAGCACAGATACGCAGTATTTT.

This clone was picked up one time. V usage is TRBV12-5 and J usage is TRBJ2-2; perhaps TRBD2 as D (6 bases). Looked up from germline, CDR1 is LGHNT and CDR2 is FRNRAP. V was clipped by 2 bases and J by 1 base, with 14 bases between them. This CDR3 is 17 amino acids long. CDR3 sequence reads: CASGLPPGAGNTGELFF. DNA for the CDR3: TGTGCTAGTGGTTTGCCCCCAGGAGCGGGGAACACCGGGGAGCTGTTTTTT.

The gene calls are TRBV5-1 and TRBJ1-1; D is perhaps TRBD1 (6 bases). The germline CDR1 and CDR2 sequences are SGHRS and YFSETQ. The V gene lost 4 bases and the J gene lost 9 bases, with 13 bases spanning the gap. This CDR3 has 12 residues. As DNA, the CDR3 is TGCGCCAGCAGCGGTGACAGGTTCAAAGCTTTCTTT. Amino acids: CASSGDRFKAFF.